This T cell receptor beta chain was observed in a study of OX40 agonist ivuxolimab in advanced cancers. Study summary: Two patients with cutaneous melanoma and one with hepatocellular carcinoma, three in total, showed partial responses. The study's findings and limits: There was clonal expansion of CD4+ and CD8+ blood T cells by week 6 at 0.1 to 3.0 mg/kg. Relative to CD4+ cells, CD8+ T cells on average had more expanded clones.

The length of the CDR3 is 16 residues. The J segment lost 2 bases and the V segment lost 5 bases, leaving 8 bases of the junction unmatched. Per germline, CDR1 KGHSH and CDR2 LQKENI. Concerning this clone: Its antigen is unknown.

Clones were sequenced by immunoSEQ multiplex PCR, and TCRdb holds only the in-frame ones, with some missing. The table has around 64,000 clones, about four fifths seen once; the top ten hold around 1.3%. The J gene is TRBJ1-2, the V gene TRBV18; 10 positions agree with TRBD1. The source material was CD4+ or CD8+ T cells sorted from blood, sampled in a trial of the OX40 agonist ivuxolimab. The clonotype originates from an adult with an advanced solid tumor such as melanoma, head and neck, liver or kidney cancer. The CDR3 DNA follows: TGTGCCAGCTCATCGGGACAGGGGACTATAAACTATGGCTACACCTTC. Protein product: CASSSGQGTINYGYTF.